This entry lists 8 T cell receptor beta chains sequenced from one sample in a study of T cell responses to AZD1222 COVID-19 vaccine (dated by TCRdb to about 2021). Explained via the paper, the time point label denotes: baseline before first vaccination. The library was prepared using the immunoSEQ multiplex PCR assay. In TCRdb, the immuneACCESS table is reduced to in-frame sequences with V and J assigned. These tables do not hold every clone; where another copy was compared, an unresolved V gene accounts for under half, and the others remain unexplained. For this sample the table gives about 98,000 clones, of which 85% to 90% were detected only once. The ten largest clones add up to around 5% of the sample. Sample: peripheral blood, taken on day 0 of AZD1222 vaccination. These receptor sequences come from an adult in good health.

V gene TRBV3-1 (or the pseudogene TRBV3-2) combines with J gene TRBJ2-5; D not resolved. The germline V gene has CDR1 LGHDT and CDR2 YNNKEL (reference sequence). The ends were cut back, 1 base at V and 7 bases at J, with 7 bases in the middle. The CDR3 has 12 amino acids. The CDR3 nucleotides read TGTGCCAGCAGCCAAGGGGTAGGGACCCAGTACTTC. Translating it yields CASSQGVGTQYF.

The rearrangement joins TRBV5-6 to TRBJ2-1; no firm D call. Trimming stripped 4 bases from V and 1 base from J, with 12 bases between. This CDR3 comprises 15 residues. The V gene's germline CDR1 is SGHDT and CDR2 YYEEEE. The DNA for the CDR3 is TGTGCCAGCAGCCCGCCGGGCGCTTCCTACAATGAGCAGTTCTTC. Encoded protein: CASSPPGASYNEQFF.

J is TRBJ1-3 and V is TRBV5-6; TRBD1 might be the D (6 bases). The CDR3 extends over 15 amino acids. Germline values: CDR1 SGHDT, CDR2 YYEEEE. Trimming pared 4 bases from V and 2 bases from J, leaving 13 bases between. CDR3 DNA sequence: TGTGCCAGCAGCCCTCTGGCAGGGGCTGGAAACACCATATATTTT. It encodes CASSPLAGAGNTIYF.

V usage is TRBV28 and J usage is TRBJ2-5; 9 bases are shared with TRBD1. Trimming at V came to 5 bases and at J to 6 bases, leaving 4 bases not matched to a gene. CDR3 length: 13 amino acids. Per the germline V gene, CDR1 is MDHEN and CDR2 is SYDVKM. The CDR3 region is CASSTTGGKTQYF. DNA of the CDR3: TGTGCCAGCAGTACGACAGGGGGGAAGACCCAGTACTTC. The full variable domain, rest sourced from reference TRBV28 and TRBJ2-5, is DVKVTQSSRYLVKRTGEKVFLECVQDMDHENMFWYRQDPGLGLRLIYFSYDVKMKEKGDIPEGYSVSREKKERFSLILESASTNQTSMYLCASSTTGGKTQYFGPGTRLLVL.

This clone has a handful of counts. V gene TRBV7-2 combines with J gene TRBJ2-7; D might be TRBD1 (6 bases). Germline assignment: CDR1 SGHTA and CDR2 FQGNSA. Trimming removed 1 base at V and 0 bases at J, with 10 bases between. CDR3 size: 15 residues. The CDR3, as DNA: TGTGCCAGCAGCTTAGTTTTGGACAGCTCCTACGAGCAGTACTTC. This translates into CASSLVLDSSYEQYF.

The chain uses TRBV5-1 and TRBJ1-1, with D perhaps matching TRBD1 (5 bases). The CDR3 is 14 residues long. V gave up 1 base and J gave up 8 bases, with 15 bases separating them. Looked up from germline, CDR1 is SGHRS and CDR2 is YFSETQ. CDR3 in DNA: TGCGCCAGCAGCTTGAGATCTGGGACCCTCGAAGCTTTCTTT. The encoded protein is CASSLRSGTLEAFF.

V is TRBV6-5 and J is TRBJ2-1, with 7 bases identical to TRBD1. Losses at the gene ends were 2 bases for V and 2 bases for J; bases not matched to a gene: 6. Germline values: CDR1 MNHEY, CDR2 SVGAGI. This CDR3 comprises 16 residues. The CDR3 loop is CASSYGDRGTYNEQFF. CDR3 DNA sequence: TGTGCCAGCAGTTACGGGGACAGAGGTACCTACAATGAGCAGTTCTTC.

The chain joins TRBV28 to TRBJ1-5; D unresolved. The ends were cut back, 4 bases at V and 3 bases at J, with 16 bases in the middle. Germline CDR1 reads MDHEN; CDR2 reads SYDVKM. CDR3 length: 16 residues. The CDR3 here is CASSSTDGEYNQPQHF. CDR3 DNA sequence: TGTGCCAGCAGTTCAACCGACGGGGAGTACAATCAGCCCCAGCATTTT.